This TCR beta chain was retrieved from a study of blood T cells in healthy people across ages. Extraction of total RNA produced a minimum of 6 micrograms from each sample. Remarks on this clonotype: The antigen remains undetermined.

General study results and limits: A conclusive naive versus antigen-experienced comparison was prevented by the unsorted PBMCs.

V lost 0 bases, J lost 7 bases, and 9 bases lay in between. From germline, CDR1 is DFQATT and CDR2 SNEGSKA (reference sequence). This CDR3 is built from 12 residues. The use of a sample-barcoded 5' primer and a J-beta primer mix characterized a second PCR of roughly 6 to 11 cycles. Researchers report that a template-switch adaptor with 12 random nucleotides tagged each cDNA molecule. Each sample provided no less than 2.5 million CDR3-containing paired-end reads. Each CDR3 protein is one row after TCRdb ran MiXCR on the 5' RACE reads. The table records about 1.8 million distinct CDR3 sequences, around half of them present only once.

Sequencing was done on a sample of blood. The chain links TRBV20-1 to TRBJ1-1, with D unresolved. The receptor was derived from a woman aged 35 to 49 in good health. The CDR3 region has the DNA TGCAGTGCTAGAGAAGGAGAACTTGAAGCTTTCTTT. Its protein is CSAREGELEAFF.